Shown below are 30 T cell receptor beta chains from a single sample sequenced in a study of response to subunit inactivated influenza vaccine. TCRdb re-called the RT-PCR reads through MiXCR, storing one row per CDR3 protein. The sample lists about 830,000 distinct CDR3 sequences, under 20% occurring once. The specimen comprised PBMCs from blood, sampled 5 days after vaccination. These receptors were obtained from a man aged 50 or older who received an inactivated influenza vaccine.

The sample holds many counts of this clonotype. V gene TRBV10-3 combines with J gene TRBJ1-1; D remains ambiguous. Germline V gene lookup returns CDR1 ENHRY and CDR2 SYGVKD. With 10 bases removed from V and 3 bases from J, the gap between germline ends came to 15 bases. This CDR3 contains 13 residues. The chain's CDR3 is CATQVNRDTEAFF. For the CDR3, the DNA is TGTGCCACCCAGGTTAACCGGGACACTGAAGCTTTCTTT.

This clonotype was seen many times. The J gene is TRBJ2-1, the V gene TRBV7-9; D might be TRBD1 (5 bases). Trimming stripped 5 bases from V and 1 base from J, with 12 bases between. Germline V CDR1 and CDR2: SEHNR, FQNEAQ (reference sequence). The CDR3 is 15 residues long. The CDR3 DNA sequence: TGTGCCAGCAGCGCAGACGGACATTCCTACAATGAGCAGTTCTTC. Translation gives CASSADGHSYNEQFF.

The rearrangement uses TRBV7-9 and TRBJ1-2, with 9 bases identical to TRBD1. The germline V gene has CDR1 SEHNR and CDR2 FQNEAQ (reference sequence). V shed 1 base and J 8 bases; nucleotides not matched to a gene: 11. This CDR3 comprises 16 residues. CDR3 residues: CASSLGGPGTGYGYTF. CDR3 bases: TGTGCCAGCAGCTTAGGGGGTCCCGGGACAGGGTACGGCTACACCTTC. Full variable domain (rest looked up from reference TRBV7-9 and TRBJ1-2): DTGVSQNPRHKITKRGQNVTFRCDPISEHNRLYWYRQTLGQGPEFLTYFQNEAQLEKSRLLSDRFSAERPKGSFSTLEIQRTEQGDSAMYLCASSLGGPGTGYGYTFGSGTRLTVV.

This chain uses TRBV15 with TRBJ2-1; D may be TRBD1 (6 bases). V was trimmed by 1 base and J by 4 bases, leaving 14 bases between them. The CDR3 contains 16 residues. CDR1 is LNHNV, CDR2 YYDKDF, per germline (reference sequence). For the CDR3, the DNA is TGTGCCACCAGCAGAGTTCCCTGGACAGCTTACAATGAGCAGTTCTTC. Protein product: CATSRVPWTAYNEQFF.

This clonotype has just a few counts. The chain uses TRBV20-1 and TRBJ2-6; 9 nucleotides agree with TRBD2. The CDR3 consists of 16 residues. Germline-derived CDR1 and CDR2 are DFQATT and SNEGSKA (reference sequence). J was trimmed by 0 bases and V by 4 bases; bases with no gene match: 4. This CDR3 reads CSATGLADSGANVLTF. In DNA, the CDR3 is TGCAGTGCTACGGGACTAGCCGACTCTGGGGCCAACGTCCTGACTTTC.

The V and J genes are TRBV28 and TRBJ2-7; 10 nucleotides line up with TRBD2. The V gene's germline CDR1 is MDHEN and CDR2 SYDVKM. The J segment lost 4 bases and the V segment lost 6 bases, leaving 9 bases of the junction unmatched. The CDR3 has 15 amino acids. The CDR3 loop reads CASSPSSGGPYEQYF. The CDR3 DNA reads as TGTGCCAGCAGCCCCTCTAGCGGGGGCCCATACGAGCAGTACTTC.

The J gene is TRBJ1-1, the V gene TRBV12-3 or TRBV12-4, with a possible D match to TRBD1 (6 bases). V lost 7 bases, J lost 3 bases, and 12 bases lay in between. The CDR3 contains 13 residues. The CDR3 DNA reads TGTGCCAGCAAATGGGGGGGGCACACTGAAGCTTTCTTT. Translated: CASKWGGHTEAFF.

DNA for the CDR3: TGTGCCAGCAGCCAAGATAAGCTGTTCACAGATACGCAGTATTTT. Encoded protein: CASSQDKLFTDTQYF. The J gene is TRBJ2-3, the V gene TRBV4-2; D is undetermined. Germline V gives CDR1 LGHNA, CDR2 YNFKEQ. The V end lost 0 bases, the J end lost 2 bases, and 9 bases lay between the germline ends. This CDR3 spans 15 amino acids.

The rearrangement joins TRBV6-1 to TRBJ2-6; 12 positions agree with TRBD1. With V trimmed by 5 bases and J by 4 bases, 9 bases remained unmatched. This CDR3 has 18 amino acids. Per the germline V gene, CDR1 is MNHNS and CDR2 is SASEGT. Here the CDR3 DNA reads TGTGCCAGCAGTCCCACGGGACAGGGGGCTGACGGGGCCAACGTCCTGACTTTC. Its translation is CASSPTGQGADGANVLTF.

This clonotype was recorded a few times. This chain links TRBV3-1 with TRBJ2-1; tentative D call: TRBD1 (5 bases). In germline, CDR1 is LGHDT, CDR2 YNNKEL (reference sequence). V lost 0 bases to trimming and J lost 9 bases, with 9 bases between them. This CDR3 comprises 13 residues. Here the CDR3 DNA reads TGTGCCAGCAGCCAAGAGGGGCGGAGTGAGCAGTTCTTC. Translated, it gives CASSQEGRSEQFF.

In this sample, this clonotype turned up many times. The gene calls are TRBV24-1 and TRBJ2-1; D not resolved. CDR3 size: 13 residues. In germline, CDR1 is KGHDR, CDR2 SFDVKD. Trimming removed 4 bases from V and 6 bases from J, with 9 bases in between. CDR3 DNA: TGTGCCACCAGTGAGTGGGCAGCCAATGAGCAGTTCTTC. This sequence encodes CATSEWAANEQFF.

This chain connects TRBV20-1 to TRBJ2-2, with 8 bases fitting TRBD2. Germline V gives CDR1 DFQATT, CDR2 SNEGSKA (reference sequence). V was pared by 5 bases and J by 8 bases, with 13 bases of the junction left unmatched. CDR3 length: 15 residues. The DNA of the CDR3 is TGCAGTGCTCCCTATCCCGGGAGGGCCCCGGGGGAGCTGTTTTTT. Translating gives CSAPYPGRAPGELFF.

This sequence joins TRBV20-1 and TRBJ2-7, with 9 nucleotides matching TRBD1. This CDR3 comprises 14 residues. Germline V gives CDR1 DFQATT, CDR2 SNEGSKA (reference sequence). The junction had 10 bases not matched to a gene; V was cut back by 4 bases and J by 6 bases. CDR3 in amino acids: CSANPGQGTGEQYF. The CDR3 coding sequence is TGCAGTGCTAACCCGGGACAGGGAACGGGCGAGCAGTACTTC.

This chain joins TRBV11-2 and TRBJ2-3, with 13 bases lining up with TRBD2. Germline V lookup: CDR1 SGHAT, CDR2 FQNNGV. Germline trimming cut 1 base from V and 4 bases from J; bases unmatched to any gene: 8. This CDR3 spans 18 amino acids. The CDR3 coding sequence is TGTGCCAGCAGCTTAGGCCTAAGACTAGCGGGAGGAGCAGATACGCAGTATTTT. It translates to CASSLGLRLAGGADTQYF. Full variable domain (rest looked up from reference TRBV11-2 and TRBJ2-3): EAGVAQSPRYKIIEKRQSVAFWCNPISGHATLYWYQQILGQGPKLLIQFQNNGVVDDSQLPKDRFSAERLKGVDSTLKIQPAKLEDSAVYLCASSLGLRLAGGADTQYFGPGTRLTVL.

The CDR3 DNA sequence: TGCGCCAGCAGCCAAGGGATGAGGGGTACGCAGTATTTT. Its translation is CASSQGMRGTQYF. This chain connects TRBV4-3 to TRBJ2-3; either TRBD1 or TRBD2 may supply D (5 bases each). The CDR3 runs to 13 residues. V lost 1 base, J lost 8 bases, and 10 bases lay in between. Germline V gene sequence: CDR1 LGHNA, CDR2 YSLEER.

The CDR3 sequence is CASSSNRVGHNQPQHF. The CDR3 coding sequence is TGTGCCAGCAGCTCGAACAGGGTCGGCCACAATCAGCCCCAGCATTTT. The V call is TRBV7-8, the J call TRBJ1-5, with D perhaps matching TRBD1 (6 bases). V lost 4 bases, J lost 3 bases, and 16 bases lay in between. Germline-derived CDR1 and CDR2 are SGHVS and FQNEAQ. This CDR3 comprises 16 residues.

This clonotype was seen ten or more times. This sequence joins TRBV20-1 and TRBJ2-5; the match to TRBD2 covers 11 bases. CDR3 length: 13 residues. V lost 6 bases to trimming and J lost 9 bases; unmatched junction nucleotides: 9. Germline V gives CDR1 DFQATT, CDR2 SNEGSKA (reference sequence). CDR3 residues: CSARLAGPGAQYF. The CDR3, as DNA: TGCAGTGCCAGACTAGCGGGGCCAGGGGCCCAGTACTTC.

This clonotype was detected a few times. The V gene is TRBV20-1, the J gene TRBJ2-3; possible D gene TRBD2, 7 bases. Germline V gives CDR1 DFQATT, CDR2 SNEGSKA (reference sequence). Trimming left V 2 bases short and J 4 bases short, with 16 bases between. The CDR3 contains 15 residues. In DNA form, the CDR3 reads TGCAGTGCTAGAACATCGAGGGGGGGCCCAGATACGCAGTATTTT. Amino acid sequence: CSARTSRGGPDTQYF.

The rearrangement joins TRBV7-8 to TRBJ2-2, with D maybe TRBD1 (5 bases). The germline CDR1 and CDR2 sequences are SGHVS and FQNEAQ. V lost 4 bases and J lost 7, with 19 bases in between. The CDR3 has 16 amino acids. Here the CDR3 reads CASSSIARATFGELFF. CDR3 in DNA: TGTGCCAGCAGCTCCATCGCCAGGGCCACTTTCGGGGAGCTGTTTTTT.

This clonotype was seen a few times. The chain is built from TRBV20-1 and TRBJ1-2; D uncertain. Germline values: CDR1 DFQATT, CDR2 SNEGSKA (reference sequence). V lost 6 bases to trimming and J lost 4 bases, with 12 bases between them. The CDR3 spans 12 residues. DNA of the CDR3: TGCAGTGCGAGAAGGCCCGTCTATGGCTACACCTTC. It specifies CSARRPVYGYTF.

This clonotype was seen more than once but under ten times. The chain is built from TRBV2 and TRBJ1-2; D gene ambiguous. CDR3 length: 12 residues. Germline CDR1 is SNHLY and CDR2 is FYNNEI. V lost 4 bases and J lost 8, with 11 bases in between. The CDR3 bases are TGTGCCAGCAGTGGACATACCATCGGCTACACCTTC. Amino acid sequence: CASSGHTIGYTF. The full variable domain, its missing parts supplied by reference TRBV2 and TRBJ1-2, is EPEVTQTPSHQVTQMGQEVILRCVPISNHLYFYWYRQILGQKVEFLVSFYNNEISEKSEIFDDQFSVERPDGSNFTLKIRSTKLEDSAMYFCASSGHTIGYTFGSGTRLTVV.

The chain uses TRBV29-1 and TRBJ2-1; D tentatively reads TRBD1 or TRBD2 (7 bases each). Germline CDR1 SQVTM, CDR2 ANQGSEA. V lost 4 bases to trimming and J lost 9 bases, with 19 bases between them. This CDR3 is built from 14 residues. DNA for the CDR3: TGCAGCGTTGGGGGAGGGACAGCACCTTTTGAGCAGTTCTTC. Protein sequence: CSVGGGTAPFEQFF.

The V call is TRBV5-5, the J call TRBJ2-6, with TRBD1 matching 7 bases. Germline V gives CDR1 SGHKS, CDR2 YYEKEE (reference sequence). This CDR3 region has 18 residues. Trimming cost V 1 base and J 1 base; bases outside gene matches: 8. Here the CDR3 reads CASSLMRGRRSGANVLTF. The CDR3, as DNA: TGTGCCAGCAGCTTGATGAGGGGGCGACGGTCTGGGGCCAACGTCCTGACTTTC. The full variable domain, its missing parts supplied by reference TRBV5-5 and TRBJ2-6, is DAGVTQSPTHLIKTRGQQVTLRCSPISGHKSVSWYQQVLGQGPQFIFQYYEKEERGRGNFPDRFSARQFPNYSSELNVNALLLGDSALYLCASSLMRGRRSGANVLTFGAGSRLTVL.

This clonotype was observed a few times. In nucleotides, the CDR3 is TGTGCCACCAGTGATCCCGGACATCGCGATACGCAGTATTTT. Translation: CATSDPGHRDTQYF. The chain links TRBV24-1 to TRBJ2-3; D is perhaps TRBD1 (5 bases). CDR1 is KGHDR and CDR2 is SFDVKD in the germline V gene. The CDR3 has 14 residues. V was shortened by 3 bases and J by 6 bases, with 12 bases between the two germline ends.

The table lists this clonotype with a few counts. The rearrangement links TRBV2 to TRBJ2-5; D is uncertain. Trimming removed 7 bases at V and 0 bases at J, with 6 bases between. Per germline, CDR1 SNHLY and CDR2 FYNNEI. This CDR3 is 12 amino acids long. The CDR3 DNA follows: TGTGCCAGCACCGAGTACCAAGAGACCCAGTACTTC. It encodes CASTEYQETQYF. Supplemented by reference TRBV2 and TRBJ2-5, the full variable domain reads EPEVTQTPSHQVTQMGQEVILRCVPISNHLYFYWYRQILGQKVEFLVSFYNNEISEKSEIFDDQFSVERPDGSNFTLKIRSTKLEDSAMYFCASTEYQETQYFGPGTRLLVL.

This clonotype has more than one count but fewer than ten. This chain joins TRBV6-2 or TRBV6-3 and TRBJ2-2; 16 bases match TRBD2. Germline V gives CDR1 MNHEY, CDR2 SVGEGT. After removal of 5 bases from V and 4 bases from J, the junction contained 16 bases not matched to a gene. The CDR3 is made up of 21 amino acids. This CDR3 reads CASSLGIPGLAGGPITGELFF. CDR3 DNA: TGTGCCAGCAGTCTGGGTATACCGGGACTAGCGGGGGGGCCCATCACCGGGGAGCTGTTTTTT.

The chain couples TRBV24-1 to TRBJ1-2; D gene uncertain. V was clipped by 4 bases and J by 8 bases, with 13 bases between them. This CDR3 contains 13 residues. CDR1 and CDR2 from the germline V gene are KGHDR and SFDVKD. The CDR3 loop is CATSEGSIAGYTF. CDR3 in DNA: TGTGCCACCAGTGAAGGAAGCATTGCGGGCTACACCTTC.

This clonotype turned up a few times. This chain links TRBV12-3 or TRBV12-4 with TRBJ1-2, with unresolved D. The CDR3 has 15 residues. V was clipped by 5 bases and J by 4 bases, with 17 bases between them. CDR3 residues: CASSHARGRGYGYTF. In DNA form, the CDR3 reads TGTGCCAGCAGTCATGCCCGGGGTCGGGGCTATGGCTACACCTTC.

This sequence joins TRBV7-9 and TRBJ2-7; the match to TRBD1 covers 7 bases. There are 15 residues in the CDR3. The V gene end was trimmed by 5 bases and the J gene end by 0 bases; junction bases not matched to a gene: 7. The germline gives CDR1 SEHNR, CDR2 FQNEAQ (reference sequence). This CDR3 is CASSIQQGSSYEQYF. Here the CDR3 DNA reads TGTGCCAGCAGCATACAACAGGGGAGCTCCTACGAGCAGTACTTC. The full variable domain, its missing parts supplied by reference TRBV7-9 and TRBJ2-7, is DTGVSQNPRHKITKRGQNVTFRCDPISEHNRLYWYRQTLGQGPEFLTYFQNEAQLEKSRLLSDRFSAERPKGSFSTLEIQRTEQGDSAMYLCASSIQQGSSYEQYFGPGTRLTVT.

The V call is TRBV18, the J call TRBJ2-3; D ambiguous. The CDR3 runs to 14 residues. Germline CDR1 reads KGHSH; CDR2 reads LQKENI. The V gene lost 0 bases and the J gene lost 4 bases, with 8 bases spanning the gap. CDR3 sequence: CASSPPSVPDTQYF. The CDR3 coding sequence is TGTGCCAGCTCACCACCATCAGTTCCAGATACGCAGTATTTT.